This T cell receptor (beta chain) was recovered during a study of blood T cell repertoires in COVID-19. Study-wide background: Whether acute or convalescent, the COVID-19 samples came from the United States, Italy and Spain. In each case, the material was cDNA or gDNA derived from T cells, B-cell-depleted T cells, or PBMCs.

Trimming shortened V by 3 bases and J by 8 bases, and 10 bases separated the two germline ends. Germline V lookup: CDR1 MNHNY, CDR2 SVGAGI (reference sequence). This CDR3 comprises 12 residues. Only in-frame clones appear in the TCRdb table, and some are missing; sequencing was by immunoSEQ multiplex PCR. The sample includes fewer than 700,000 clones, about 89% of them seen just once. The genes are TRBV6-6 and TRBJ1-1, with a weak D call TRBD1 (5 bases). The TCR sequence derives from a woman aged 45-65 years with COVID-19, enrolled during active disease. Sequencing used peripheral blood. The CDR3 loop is CASSYAAGEAFF. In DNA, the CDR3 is TGTGCCAGCAGTTATGCGGCAGGGGAAGCTTTCTTT.